The text below deals with one TCR beta chain. The source of the sample is a study of control samples from healthy donors and cancer patients. CDR3 size: 14 residues. Trimming stripped 0 bases from V and 8 bases from J, with 13 bases between. Germline-derived CDR1 and CDR2 are ENHRY and SYGVKD. The data were produced by immunoSEQ multiplex PCR, yet TCRdb's version contains in-frame clones alone and is incomplete. The table shows 170,000 or so clones, with approximately 94% occurring only once. The V call is TRBV10-3, the J call TRBJ1-1; D possibly corresponds to TRBD1 (6 bases). The sample was blood. The TCR was taken from a woman aged 40 to 55 in good health. CDR3 protein: CAISESRGAAEAFF. CDR3 DNA: TGTGCCATCAGTGAGTCTAGGGGGGCAGCGGAAGCTTTCTTT.